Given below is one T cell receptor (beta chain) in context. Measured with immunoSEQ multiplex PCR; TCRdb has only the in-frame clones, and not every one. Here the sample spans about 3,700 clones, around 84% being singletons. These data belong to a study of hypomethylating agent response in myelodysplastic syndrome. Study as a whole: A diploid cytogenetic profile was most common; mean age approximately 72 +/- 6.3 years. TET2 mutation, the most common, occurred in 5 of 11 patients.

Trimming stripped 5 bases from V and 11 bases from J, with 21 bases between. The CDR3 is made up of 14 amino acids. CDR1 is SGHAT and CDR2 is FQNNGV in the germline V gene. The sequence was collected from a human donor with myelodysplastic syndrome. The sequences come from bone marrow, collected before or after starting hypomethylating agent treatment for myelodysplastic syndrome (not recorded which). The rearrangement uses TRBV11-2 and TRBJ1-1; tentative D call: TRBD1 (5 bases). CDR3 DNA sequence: TGTGCCAGCAGCCGCGTTTCAGGTGGGGCGGCGGCTTTCTTT. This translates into CASSRVSGGAAAFF.